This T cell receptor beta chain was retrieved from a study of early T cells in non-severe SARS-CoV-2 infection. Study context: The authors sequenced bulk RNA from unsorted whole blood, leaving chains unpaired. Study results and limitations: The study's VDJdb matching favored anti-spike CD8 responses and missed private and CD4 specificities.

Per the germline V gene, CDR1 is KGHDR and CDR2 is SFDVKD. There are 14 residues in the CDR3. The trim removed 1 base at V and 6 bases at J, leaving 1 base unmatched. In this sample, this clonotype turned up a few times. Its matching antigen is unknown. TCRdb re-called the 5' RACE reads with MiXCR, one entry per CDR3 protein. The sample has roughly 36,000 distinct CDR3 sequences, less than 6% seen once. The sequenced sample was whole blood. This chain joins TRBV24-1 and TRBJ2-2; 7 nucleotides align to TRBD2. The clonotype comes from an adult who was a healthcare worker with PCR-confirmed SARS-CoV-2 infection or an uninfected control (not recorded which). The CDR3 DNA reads TGTGCCACCAGTGATTTCGGGGGGTCCGGGGAGCTGTTTTTT. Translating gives CATSDFGGSGELFF.